The rows below give T cell receptor beta chains drawn from one sample of a study of cytomegalovirus exposure and HLA in healthy donors. The protocol was immunoSEQ multiplex PCR, while the TCRdb copy is restricted to in-frame clones and leaves out a portion. The table records 120,000 or so clones, less than 85% of them present only once. The sample consisted of PBMCs. Receptors were obtained from a man aged 25 to 45 in good health and CMV-seropositive. Both conserved end residues are part of each CDR3. Not all rows give a size; the values are once, few, many and, for expanded clones, a class.

V gene	clone size	J gene	CDR3 protein
TRBV7-2	-	TRBJ2-1	CASNSAGQIYNEQFF
TRBV29-1	-	TRBJ2-7	CSVTTGGFTYEQYF
TRBV19	once	TRBJ1-2	CASSIKPGQGIEGYTF
TRBV29-1	-	TRBJ2-7	CSVAYLNPDEQYF
TRBV19	-	TRBJ1-6	CASSGGLYNSPLHF
TRBV2	-	TRBJ2-7	CASRLSGALYEQYF
TRBV4-3	-	TRBJ2-3	CASSQVVGDLIAGKGTQYF
TRBV28	-	TRBJ2-1	CASSIPGQRFSYNEQFF
TRBV27	once	TRBJ2-7	CASSSSGASYEQYF
TRBV9	-	TRBJ2-7	CASSGGLNYEQYF
TRBV25-1	-	TRBJ1-1	CASSPYGGATEAFF
TRBV6-1	-	TRBJ2-3	CASSEASGGRTDTQYF
TRBV7-7	-	TRBJ1-5	CASSAPRGSNSNQPQHF
TRBV27	-	TRBJ1-3	CASSRGGSGNTIYF
TRBV27	-	TRBJ2-3	CASSFYGTDTQYF
TRBV10-3	-	TRBJ2-2	CAIRGTSDSITGELFF
TRBV28	-	TRBJ1-1	CASSPSREAFF
TRBV13	-	TRBJ2-1	CASRLRGSPPGEQFF
TRBV30	-	TRBJ2-1	CAWSKKGDEQFF
TRBV10-3	-	TRBJ1-6	CAIRVDTTNSPLHF
TRBV28	-	TRBJ1-5	CASNQDRPNQPQHF